These 21 T cell receptor beta chains share one sample of origin, sequenced in a study of response to subunit inactivated influenza vaccine. One entry per CDR3 protein results from TCRdb running MiXCR on the RT-PCR reads. This sample has around 320,000 distinct CDR3 sequences, with about 20% found just once. The sequencing used PBMCs from blood, collected approximately 20 months after vaccination. Receptors were obtained from a man in his fifties or sixties who received an inactivated influenza vaccine.

There are a few counts of this clonotype. The chain carries TRBV9 and TRBJ2-1; the D gene is possibly TRBD2 (6 bases). CDR3 length: 12 residues. Between the trimmed V and J ends, which lost 2 bases and 9 bases, there was a span of 9 bases. Germline CDR1 reads SGDLS; CDR2 reads YYNGEE. The CDR3 here is CASSVRGGEQFF. The CDR3 nucleotides read TGTGCCAGCAGCGTCCGGGGAGGTGAGCAGTTCTTC.

The rearrangement links TRBV10-1 to TRBJ1-1; D remains ambiguous. Germline values: CDR1 WNHNN, CDR2 SYGVQD (reference sequence). The CDR3 has 13 residues. V was cut by 6 bases and J by 1 base, with 9 bases left in between. The CDR3 sequence: CASRSQANTEAFF. CDR3 sequence (DNA): TGCGCCAGCAGAAGCCAGGCGAACACTGAAGCTTTCTTT.

The sample holds many counts of this clonotype. This chain links TRBV25-1 with TRBJ1-6; D unresolved. The CDR3 runs to 19 residues. Germline CDR1 MGHDK, CDR2 SYGVNS. Trimming cost V 1 base and J 0 bases, with 16 bases left between them. In nucleotides, the CDR3 is TGTGCCAGCAGTGAATTGTGGGTGGGCGGGAGCTCCTATAATTCACCCCTCCACTTT. Its translation: CASSELWVGGSSYNSPLHF.

The chain carries TRBV12-3 or TRBV12-4 and TRBJ1-2; D ambiguous. The V gene lost 3 bases and the J gene lost 4 bases, with 9 bases spanning the gap. There are 13 residues in the CDR3. Written as DNA, the CDR3 is TGTGCCAGCAGTTTTTCGGCAGTCTATGGCTACACCTTC. Its translation: CASSFSAVYGYTF.

This clonotype was detected only a few times. The chain recombines TRBV7-2 with TRBJ1-1; D unclear. CDR1 SGHTA and CDR2 FQGNSA come from the germline V gene. V was pared by 4 bases and J by 3 bases, with 12 bases between. The CDR3 contains 14 residues. The CDR3 spells CASSSPPRDTEAFF. The CDR3, as DNA: TGTGCCAGCAGCTCCCCCCCCCGGGACACTGAAGCTTTCTTT.

The chain is built from TRBV18 and TRBJ1-1; no clear D. Germline V gene lookup returns CDR1 KGHSH and CDR2 LQKENI. CDR3 length: 15 residues. The ends were cut back, 0 bases at V and 1 base at J, with 9 bases in the middle. The CDR3 DNA follows: TGTGCCAGCTCACCACCCTCCGTGTCGAACACTGAAGCTTTCTTT. Amino acid sequence: CASSPPSVSNTEAFF.

There are a few counts of this clonotype. The rearrangement links TRBV5-1 to TRBJ2-3; D is perhaps TRBD1 (5 bases). Per germline, CDR1 SGHRS and CDR2 YFSETQ. The CDR3 contains 15 residues. V was trimmed by 1 base and J by 1 base, leaving 10 bases between them. CDR3 in DNA: TGCGCCAGCAGCTTGCAGGGCATGGGCACAGATACGCAGTATTTT. It codes for CASSLQGMGTDTQYF.

Many counts were recorded for this clonotype. V gene TRBV29-1 combines with J gene TRBJ2-3, with D perhaps matching TRBD1 or TRBD2 (5 bases each). V was clipped by 7 bases and J by 4 bases, with 15 bases between them. Germline V gene lookup returns CDR1 SQVTM and CDR2 ANQGSEA. The CDR3 is made up of 13 amino acids. CDR3 loop: CSALDGAADTQYF. The DNA for the CDR3 is TGCAGCGCCCTCGACGGGGCGGCAGATACGCAGTATTTT.

This rearrangement joins TRBV10-3 to TRBJ2-4, with no clear D. The CDR3 loop spans 14 amino acids. Germline-derived CDR1 and CDR2 are ENHRY and SYGVKD. Trimming removed 2 bases at V and 4 bases at J, with 9 bases between. The CDR3 bases are TGTGCCATCAGTGAGGATCAAGGGAAAAACATTCAGTACTTC. It encodes CAISEDQGKNIQYF.

V usage is TRBV18 and J usage is TRBJ1-4, with D possibly being TRBD1 (6 bases). CDR1 and CDR2 from the germline V gene are KGHSH and LQKENI. Trimming left V 0 bases short and J 8 bases short, with 13 bases between. This CDR3 contains 15 residues. Written as DNA, the CDR3 is TGTGCCAGCTCACCACCCAGTTCACAGGGCGAAAAACTGTTTTTT. Amino acid sequence: CASSPPSSQGEKLFF.

V usage is TRBV20-1 and J usage is TRBJ1-1; TRBD1 is a possible D gene (5 bases). The CDR3 runs 14 residues. Looked up from germline, CDR1 is DFQATT and CDR2 is SNEGSKA (reference sequence). Trimming stripped 0 bases from V and 4 bases from J, with 12 bases between. DNA of the CDR3: TGCAGTGCTAGAGACGTGTTAGGGGTCACTGAAGCTTTCTTT. Protein product: CSARDVLGVTEAFF.

The rearrangement joins TRBV11-2 to TRBJ2-3; unclear D gene. The CDR3 runs to 14 residues. Trimming pared 5 bases from V and 2 bases from J, leaving 11 bases between. The germline V gene has CDR1 SGHAT and CDR2 FQNNGV. CDR3 bases: TGTGCCAGCAGCCCTAAAAAGACCACAGATACGCAGTATTTT. Translating gives CASSPKKTTDTQYF.

Many counts were recorded for this clonotype. The chain has TRBV24-1 and TRBJ2-1; D unresolved. Trimming stripped 4 bases from V and 4 bases from J, with 22 bases between. The V gene's germline CDR1 is KGHDR and CDR2 SFDVKD. This CDR3 is 18 amino acids long. CDR3 sequence: CATSDPWKSGGKYNEQFF. As DNA, the CDR3 is TGTGCCACCAGTGACCCTTGGAAGTCTGGCGGTAAATACAATGAGCAGTTCTTC.

The chain joins TRBV29-1 to TRBJ2-1; 13 nucleotides agree with TRBD2. The CDR3 consists of 14 residues. Germline CDR1 SQVTM, CDR2 ANQGSEA. After removal of 5 bases from V and 6 bases from J, the junction contained 4 bases not matched to a gene. Written as DNA, the CDR3 is TGCAGCGTTCAACTAGCGGGAGGGCCCAATGAGCAGTTCTTC. Translated: CSVQLAGGPNEQFF.

This clonotype was counted a few times. The V call is TRBV2, the J call TRBJ2-7; 10 bases fit TRBD2. Looked up from germline, CDR1 is SNHLY and CDR2 is FYNNEI. The CDR3 consists of 14 residues. V gave up 5 bases and J gave up 5 bases; unmatched junction bases: 6. The CDR3 DNA sequence: TGTGCCAGCAGTAGCGGGGGGGCCGAGCACGAGCAGTACTTC. Amino acid sequence: CASSSGGAEHEQYF.

This chain links TRBV7-9 with TRBJ1-1; TRBD1 matches at 9 bases. CDR1 SEHNR and CDR2 FQNEAQ come from the germline V gene (reference sequence). CDR3 size: 15 residues. V shed 5 bases, J shed 3 bases, and the junction held 7 bases outside the gene matches. The CDR3 DNA reads as TGTGCCAGCAGCCCCTTGGGGACAGGGTACACTGAAGCTTTCTTT. This sequence encodes CASSPLGTGYTEAFF.

The J gene is TRBJ2-1, the V gene TRBV27; maybe TRBD2 (5 bases). V was clipped by 2 bases and J by 9 bases, with 17 bases between them. Germline loops: CDR1 MNHEY, CDR2 SMNVEV (reference sequence). The CDR3 consists of 15 residues. CDR3 sequence reads: CASSLAGVGVSEQFF. DNA of the CDR3: TGTGCCAGCAGTTTAGCGGGCGTCGGGGTCAGTGAGCAGTTCTTC.

There are a few counts of this clonotype. This sequence joins TRBV20-1 and TRBJ1-3, with D unresolved. The length of the CDR3 is 13 residues. Germline assignment: CDR1 DFQATT and CDR2 SNEGSKA (reference sequence). V dropped 5 bases and J dropped 0 bases, with 8 bases sitting between them. CDR3: CSAPTFSGNTIYF. The CDR3 nucleotides are TGCAGTGCTCCAACCTTCTCTGGAAACACCATATATTTT.

This chain joins TRBV28 and TRBJ1-1; TRBD1 aligns across 7 bases. The germline V gene encodes CDR1 MDHEN and CDR2 SYDVKM. V lost 5 bases, J lost 4 bases, and 10 bases stayed unmatched. CDR3 length equals 15 residues. The DNA of the CDR3 is TGTGCCAGCAGTACCGGGACAGCCCGAGGCACTGAAGCTTTCTTT. Translated: CASSTGTARGTEAFF.

The table lists this clonotype with many counts. The V and J genes are TRBV7-8 and TRBJ1-3; tentatively, D is TRBD1 (6 bases). The CDR3 has 14 residues. V was shortened by 5 bases and J by 3 bases, with 11 bases between the two germline ends. Germline loops: CDR1 SGHVS, CDR2 FQNEAQ. DNA of the CDR3: TGTGCCAGCAGCGTACAGGGATATGGAAACACCATATATTTT. This translates into CASSVQGYGNTIYF. The variable domain in full, completed from reference TRBV7-8 and TRBJ1-3, reads GAGVSQSPRYKVAKRGQDVALRCDPISGHVSLFWYQQALGQGPEFLTYFQNEAQLDKSGLPSDRFFAERPEGSVSTLKIQRTQQEDSAVYLCASSVQGYGNTIYFGEGSWLTVV.

This clonotype has a handful of counts. This rearrangement joins TRBV6-5 to TRBJ1-1, with D possibly TRBD1 on 5 matching bases. There are 14 residues in the CDR3. Germline CDR1 is MNHEY and CDR2 is SVGAGI. V lost 2 bases, J lost 4 bases, and 11 bases lay in between. The CDR3 sequence: CASSYIDSATEAFF. The CDR3 DNA follows: TGTGCCAGCAGTTACATCGACAGTGCCACTGAAGCTTTCTTT.